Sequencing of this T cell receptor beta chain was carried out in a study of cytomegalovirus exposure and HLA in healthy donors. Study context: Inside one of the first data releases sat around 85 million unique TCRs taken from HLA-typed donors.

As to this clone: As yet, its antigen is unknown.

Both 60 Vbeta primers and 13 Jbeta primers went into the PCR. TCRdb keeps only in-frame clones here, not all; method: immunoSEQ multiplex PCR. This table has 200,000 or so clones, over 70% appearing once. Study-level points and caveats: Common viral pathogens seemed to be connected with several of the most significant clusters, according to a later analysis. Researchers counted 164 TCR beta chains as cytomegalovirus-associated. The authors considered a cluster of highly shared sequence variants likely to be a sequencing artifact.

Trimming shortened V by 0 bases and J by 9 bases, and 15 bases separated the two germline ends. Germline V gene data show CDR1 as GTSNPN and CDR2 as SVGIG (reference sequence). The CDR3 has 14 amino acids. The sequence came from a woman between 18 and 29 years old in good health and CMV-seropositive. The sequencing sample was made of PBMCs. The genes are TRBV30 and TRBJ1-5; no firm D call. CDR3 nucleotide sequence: TGTGCCTGGAGTGTTTTGACGGAGGTGGGGCCCCAGCATTTT. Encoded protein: CAWSVLTEVGPQHF.